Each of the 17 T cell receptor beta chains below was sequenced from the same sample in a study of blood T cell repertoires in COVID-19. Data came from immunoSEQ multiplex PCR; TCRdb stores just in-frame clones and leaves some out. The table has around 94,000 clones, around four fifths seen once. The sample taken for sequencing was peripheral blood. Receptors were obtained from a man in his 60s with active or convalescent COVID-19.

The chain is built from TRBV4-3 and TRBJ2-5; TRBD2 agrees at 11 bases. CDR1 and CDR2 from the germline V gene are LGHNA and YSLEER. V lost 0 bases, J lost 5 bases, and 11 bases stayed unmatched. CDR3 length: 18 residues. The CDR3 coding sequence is TGCGCCAGCAGCCAAGATTGGGGTAGCGGGAGGGCCGGGGAGACCCAGTACTTC. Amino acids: CASSQDWGSGRAGETQYF.

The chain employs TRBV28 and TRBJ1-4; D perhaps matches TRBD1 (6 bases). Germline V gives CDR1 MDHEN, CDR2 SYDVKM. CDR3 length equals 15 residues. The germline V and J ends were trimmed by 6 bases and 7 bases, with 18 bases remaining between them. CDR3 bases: TGTGCCAGCAGGCGCGTGGCGGGGGGCTCTGAAAAACTGTTTTTT. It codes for CASRRVAGGSEKLFF.

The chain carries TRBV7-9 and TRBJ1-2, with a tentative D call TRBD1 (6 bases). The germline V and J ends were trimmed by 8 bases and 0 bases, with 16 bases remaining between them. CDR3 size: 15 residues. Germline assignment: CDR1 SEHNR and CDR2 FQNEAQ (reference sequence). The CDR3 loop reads CASASTGRANYGYTF. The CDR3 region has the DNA TGTGCCAGCGCCTCTACAGGGCGAGCTAACTATGGCTACACCTTC.

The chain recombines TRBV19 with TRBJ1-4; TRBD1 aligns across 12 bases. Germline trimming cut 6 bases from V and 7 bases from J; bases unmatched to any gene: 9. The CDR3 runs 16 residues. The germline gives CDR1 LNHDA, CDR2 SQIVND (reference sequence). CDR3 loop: CASRAGTGGAGEKLFF. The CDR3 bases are TGTGCCAGTAGGGCCGGGACAGGGGGCGCGGGTGAAAAACTGTTTTTT.

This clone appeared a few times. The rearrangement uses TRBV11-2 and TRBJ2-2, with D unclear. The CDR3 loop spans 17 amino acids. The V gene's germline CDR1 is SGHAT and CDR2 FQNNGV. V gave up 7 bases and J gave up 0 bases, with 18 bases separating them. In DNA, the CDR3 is TGTGCCAGCACCAGAGGAACGACTGGAGCGAACACCGGGGAGCTGTTTTTT. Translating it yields CASTRGTTGANTGELFF.

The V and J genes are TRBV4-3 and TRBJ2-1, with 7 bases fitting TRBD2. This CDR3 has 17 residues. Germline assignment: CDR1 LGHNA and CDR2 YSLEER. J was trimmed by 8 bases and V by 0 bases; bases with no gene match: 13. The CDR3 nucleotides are TGCGCCAGCAGCCAAGATCCCCTGCGGGAGCTGAGCGATGAGCAGTTCTTC. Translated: CASSQDPLRELSDEQFF.

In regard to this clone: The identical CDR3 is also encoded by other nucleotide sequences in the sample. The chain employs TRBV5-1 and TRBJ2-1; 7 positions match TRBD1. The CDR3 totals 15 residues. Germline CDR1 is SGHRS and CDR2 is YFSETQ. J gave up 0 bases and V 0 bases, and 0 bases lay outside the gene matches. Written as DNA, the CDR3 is TGCGCCAGCAGCTTGGAGGGGGCCTCCTACAATGAGCAGTTCTTC. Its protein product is CASSLEGASYNEQFF.

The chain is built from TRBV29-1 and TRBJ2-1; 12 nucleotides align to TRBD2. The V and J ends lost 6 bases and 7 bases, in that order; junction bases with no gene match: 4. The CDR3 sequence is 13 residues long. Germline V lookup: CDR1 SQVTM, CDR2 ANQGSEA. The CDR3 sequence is CSVLGLAGNEQFF. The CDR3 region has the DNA TGCAGCGTCTTAGGACTAGCGGGGAATGAGCAGTTCTTC.

As DNA, the CDR3 is TGCAGCGTCGACCCGGGACACACAGATACGCAGTATTTT. It translates to CSVDPGHTDTQYF. The V and J genes are TRBV29-1 and TRBJ2-3, with a tentative D call TRBD1 (6 bases). From germline, CDR1 is SQVTM and CDR2 ANQGSEA. Trimming took off 6 bases at V and 2 bases at J, with 12 bases between the two ends. This CDR3 has 13 residues.

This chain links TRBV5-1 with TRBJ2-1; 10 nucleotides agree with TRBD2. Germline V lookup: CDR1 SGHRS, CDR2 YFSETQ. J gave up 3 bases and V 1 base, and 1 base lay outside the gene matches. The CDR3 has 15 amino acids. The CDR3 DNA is TGCGCCAGCAGCTTGACTAGCGGGGACTACAATGAGCAGTTCTTC. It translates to CASSLTSGDYNEQFF.

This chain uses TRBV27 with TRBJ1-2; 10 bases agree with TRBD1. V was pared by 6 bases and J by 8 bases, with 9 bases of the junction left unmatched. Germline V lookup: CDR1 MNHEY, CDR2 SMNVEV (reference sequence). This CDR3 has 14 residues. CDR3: CASRATGGATGYTF. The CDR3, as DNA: TGTGCCAGCAGGGCGACAGGGGGCGCGACGGGCTACACCTTC.

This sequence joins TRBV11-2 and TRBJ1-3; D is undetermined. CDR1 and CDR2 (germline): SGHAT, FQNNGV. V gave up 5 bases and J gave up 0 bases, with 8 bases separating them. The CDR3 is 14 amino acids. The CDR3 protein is CASSPQRSGNTIYF. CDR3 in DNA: TGTGCCAGCAGCCCCCAGCGCTCTGGAAACACCATATATTTT.

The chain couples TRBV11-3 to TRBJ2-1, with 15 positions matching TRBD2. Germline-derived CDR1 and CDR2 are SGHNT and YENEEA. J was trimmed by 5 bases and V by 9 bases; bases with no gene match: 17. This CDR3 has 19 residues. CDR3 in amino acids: CARGTSGRLTDKDNNEQFF. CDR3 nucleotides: TGTGCCAGAGGGACTAGCGGGAGGTTGACGGATAAGGACAACAATGAGCAGTTCTTC.

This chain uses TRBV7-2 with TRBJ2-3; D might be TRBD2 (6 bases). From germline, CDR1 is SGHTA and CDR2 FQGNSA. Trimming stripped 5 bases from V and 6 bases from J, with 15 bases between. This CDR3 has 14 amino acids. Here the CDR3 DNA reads TGTGCCAGCAGCCGCCTGGGAGGTTCTGATACGCAGTATTTT. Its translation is CASSRLGGSDTQYF.

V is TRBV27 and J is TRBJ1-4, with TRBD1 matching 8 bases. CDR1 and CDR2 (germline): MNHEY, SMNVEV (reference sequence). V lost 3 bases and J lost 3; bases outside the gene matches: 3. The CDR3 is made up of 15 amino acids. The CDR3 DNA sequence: TGTGCCAGCAGTTTCCAGGGGGCATCTAATGAAAAACTGTTTTTT. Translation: CASSFQGASNEKLFF.

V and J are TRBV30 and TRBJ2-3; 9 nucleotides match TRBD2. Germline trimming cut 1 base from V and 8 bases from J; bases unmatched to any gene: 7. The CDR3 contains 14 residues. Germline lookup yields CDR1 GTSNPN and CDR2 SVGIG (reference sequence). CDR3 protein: CAWSALAGRGTQYF. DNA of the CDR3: TGTGCCTGGAGTGCTCTAGCGGGACGTGGTACGCAGTATTTT.

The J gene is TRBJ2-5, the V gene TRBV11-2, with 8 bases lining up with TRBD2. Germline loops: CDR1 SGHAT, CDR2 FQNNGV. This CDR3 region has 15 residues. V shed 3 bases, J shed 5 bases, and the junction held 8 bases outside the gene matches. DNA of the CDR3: TGTGCCAGCAGCTTTACGGGAGGGCCGGGGGAGACCCAGTACTTC. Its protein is CASSFTGGPGETQYF. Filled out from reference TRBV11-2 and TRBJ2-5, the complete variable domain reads EAGVAQSPRYKIIEKRQSVAFWCNPISGHATLYWYQQILGQGPKLLIQFQNNGVVDDSQLPKDRFSAERLKGVDSTLKIQPAKLEDSAVYLCASSFTGGPGETQYFGPGTRLLVL.